Listed here is a single TCR beta chain. As yet, its antigen is unknown. The CDR3 runs 17 residues. Profiling relied on immunoSEQ multiplex PCR, and the TCRdb table lists in-frame clones only, not all of them. This table holds over 150,000 clones, around 91% found once. This record belongs to a study of T cell responses to AZD1222 COVID-19 vaccine. Findings of the study overall: Increases in Spike-specific TCR breadth and depth were seen after two AZD1222 doses.

The J gene is TRBJ1-5, the V gene TRBV12-1; TRBD1, as called in the table, went unchecked against the DNA. TRBV12-1 is tagged as a pseudogene. This sequence was found in an adult in good health. The sequences come from peripheral blood, collected on day 0 of AZD1222 vaccination. DNA of the CDR3: TGTGCCAGCAGCTTGGGACAGGGCAGGAATAGCAATCAGCCCCAGCATTTT. Protein product: CASSLGQGRNSNQPQHF.